This T cell receptor (beta chain) was sequenced in a study of shared clonotypes between healthy human individuals. General observations from the study: About 5% was the fraction of naive CD4 clonotypes found shared across a handful of donors. Unshared clonotypes carried lower generation probabilities than those common to all four donors. Owing to a small donor count, the genetic and exposure-history diversity represented was limited. Sample collection involved blood only; tissue repertoires are likely different.

Remarks on this clone: No antigen is known for it.

Germline loops: CDR1 LNHDA, CDR2 SQIVND (reference sequence). Germline trimming cut 7 bases from V and 5 bases from J; bases unmatched to any gene: 17. The CDR3 extends over 19 amino acids. TCRdb keeps only in-frame clones here, not all; method: immunoSEQ multiplex PCR. The data contain approximately 740,000 clones, 92% of them singletons. Only CD45RO-negative cells positively selected for CCR7 counted as naive CD8 cells, so terminally differentiated effector memory CD45RA+ cells were excluded. The receptor's source is a man under 40 in good health. Sequencing was carried out using naive CD8+ T cells sorted from blood. The chain recombines TRBV19 with TRBJ2-3; TRBD2 agrees at 14 bases. CDR3 coding DNA: TGTGCCAGTACCCCCAGACGTGCGCGGGGACTAGCGGGAGTAGATACGCAGTATTTT. Amino acids: CASTPRRARGLAGVDTQYF.